The present T cell receptor (beta chain) was sequenced within a study of blood T cells in healthy people across ages. This clonotype was counted only a few times. As yet, its antigen is unknown. The CDR3 is 13 amino acids. Germline loops: CDR1 DFQATT, CDR2 SNEGSKA (reference sequence). Trimming removed 6 bases from V and 5 bases from J; junction bases left unmatched: 8. Study-wide results and limits: Naive T cell percentage strongly correlated with TCR beta diversity.

The sample providers were healthy Caucasian people from Russia, aged about 6 to 95. Alongside a J-beta primer mix, a sample-barcoded 5' primer served in a second PCR lasting about 7 to 12 cycles. TCRdb reanalysed the 5' RACE reads using MiXCR and keeps one entry per CDR3 protein. The sample lists 1.5 million to 1.9 million distinct CDR3 sequences; less than 45% were seen once. The receptor was derived from a woman between 18 and 30 years old in good health. The sample comprised blood. The chain recombines TRBV20-1 with TRBJ1-2, with 8 bases matching TRBD1. Here the CDR3 reads CSANRDRLYGYTF. The CDR3 DNA follows: TGCAGTGCAAACCGGGACAGGCTGTATGGCTACACCTTC.